The rows below give T cell receptor beta chains drawn from one sample of a study of glioma-infiltrating T cells. TCRdb itself ran the multiplex PCR reads through MiXCR, one entry per CDR3 protein. Of about 110,000 distinct CDR3 sequences listed, 20% to 25% were seen once; the top ten hold about a third. The specimen sequenced was glioma tissue, nonneoplastic brain tissue, or PBMCs (not recorded which). All receptors come from a human donor with low-grade glioma or glioblastoma, undergoing nonglioma brain surgery, or in good health (not recorded which). CDR3s leave out the opening cysteine and the closing phenylalanine or tryptophan.

v_call	j_call	cdr3_aa
TRBV3-1	TRBJ1-2	ASSLARSGYT
TRBV5-8	TRBJ1-1	ASSLWTGGMDTEAF
TRBV4-1	TRBJ1-1	ASSQDPQPNTEAF
TRBV7-2	TRBJ2-2	ASSLRWPGLLTNTGELF
TRBV20-1	TRBJ2-1	SAREPLGTVNNEQF
TRBV20-1	TRBJ1-2	SARPPGNYGYT
TRBV5-1	TRBJ2-1	ASSLTLDNEQF
TRBV2	TRBJ1-1	ASSPTALAEAF
TRBV29-1	TRBJ2-7	SVGRSSYEQY
TRBV28	TRBJ1-1	ASSLDNPNTEAF
TRBV20-1	TRBJ2-3	GWGGRGPGDTQY
TRBV7-9	TRBJ2-7	ASSSRASYEQY
TRBV20-1	TRBJ2-1	SARNQRGANEQF
TRBV20-1	TRBJ2-1	SAREGGGEQF
TRBV6-1	TRBJ1-5	ASTTGNQPQH
TRBV5-5	TRBJ1-6	ASSHSDSYNSPLH
TRBV3-1	TRBJ2-1	ASSQGLAEYNEQF
TRBV7-9	TRBJ1-5	ASSLHSGSNQPQH
TRBV6-1	TRBJ1-5	ASIPYDSNQPQH
TRBV2	TRBJ1-4	ASREETAEKLF
TRBV28	TRBJ2-7	ASSPPGTLSSYEQY
TRBV15	TRBJ2-1	ATRPASGRGYNEQF
TRBV6-6	TRBJ2-5	SSAGGEETQY
TRBV7-9	TRBJ2-7	ASSFVRGPSYEQY
TRBV20-1	TRBJ2-1	SARTKTANSYNEQF
TRBV11-2	TRBJ2-1	ASSLGTRYNEQF
TRBV9	TRBJ2-1	ASSVANRGNEQF
TRBV27	TRBJ2-7	ASSYQLRDRGHEQY
TRBV7-2	TRBJ2-5	ASSFRTSAEETQY
TRBV10-3	TRBJ1-1	AISESGDTEAF
TRBV6-1	TRBJ1-2	ASSSGGSYGYT
TRBV5-1	TRBJ1-1	ASSRSTGYTEAF
TRBV6-5	TRBJ2-1	ASGYQQRRRGDNEQF
TRBV5-1	TRBJ2-3	ASSLELAGGPVDTQY
TRBV11-3	TRBJ1-1	ASSLEGISNTEAF
TRBV4-2	TRBJ2-5	ASSQDFVTGTFQSVQY
TRBV2	TRBJ2-1	ASAAVRGAYNEQF
TRBV27	TRBJ1-6	NSSLRSGGSYNSPLH
TRBV20-1	TRBJ2-1	SAAGLEQF
TRBV3-1	TRBJ1-1	ASSPHRSMNTEAF
TRBV7-2	TRBJ1-2	ASSLGGGQDGYT
TRBV7-2	TRBJ2-1	ASRAGLAGEGEQF